One sample yielded the 9 T cell receptor beta chains listed below, sequenced in a study of blood T cell repertoires in COVID-19. Some clones are missing from TCRdb's copy, which holds only in-frame ones; the method was immunoSEQ multiplex PCR. The sample comprises approximately 300,000 clones, about 88% of which are singletons, and around 2.5% rests with the top ten. Input material: PBMCs or T cells enriched from blood (not recorded which). The source is a man in his fifties or sixties who had recovered from COVID-19.

CDR3 residues: CASSAGGTYEQYF. For the CDR3, the DNA is TGTGCCAGCAGCGCAGGGGGTACCTACGAGCAGTACTTC. The genes are TRBV7-8 and TRBJ2-7, with 7 bases matching TRBD1. The trim removed 5 bases at V and 2 bases at J, leaving 3 bases unmatched. CDR3 length equals 13 residues. CDR1 is SGHVS and CDR2 is FQNEAQ in the germline V gene.

CDR3 nucleotides: TGTGCCAGCAGTCCCGACAGGGCTGGAAACACCATATATTTT. It codes for CASSPDRAGNTIYF. The chain has TRBV5-4 and TRBJ1-3; 7 nucleotides line up with TRBD1. The V segment lost 5 bases and the J segment 2 bases; nucleotides outside the gene matches: 4. The CDR3 totals 14 residues. Germline V gene lookup returns CDR1 SGHNT and CDR2 YYREEE (reference sequence).

The chain carries TRBV6-5 and TRBJ1-1, with TRBD1 as a possible D gene (6 bases). The CDR3 totals 13 residues. CDR1 and CDR2 from the germline V gene are MNHEY and SVGAGI. V was shortened by 10 bases and J by 1 base, with 13 bases between the two germline ends. The CDR3 protein is CATLQGRNTEAFF. DNA of the CDR3: TGTGCCACCCTACAGGGAAGGAACACTGAAGCTTTCTTT.

The chain uses TRBV2 and TRBJ1-4, with 10 bases identical to TRBD1. The CDR3 spans 14 residues. CDR1 and CDR2 (germline): SNHLY, FYNNEI. J was trimmed by 8 bases and V by 8 bases; bases with no gene match: 8. CDR3 DNA: TGTGCCAGCGGCCGGGACAGGGGACAGGAAAAACTGTTTTTT. Its protein is CASGRDRGQEKLFF.

This clone was found once. The chain employs TRBV5-4 and TRBJ1-4; D is undetermined. Germline V gene data show CDR1 as SGHNT and CDR2 as YYREEE (reference sequence). Trimming took off 2 bases at V and 7 bases at J, with 9 bases between the two ends. The CDR3 length is 13 residues. CDR3 in amino acids: CASSFGNTEKLFF. The DNA of the CDR3 is TGTGCCAGCAGCTTCGGTAATACTGAAAAACTGTTTTTT.

The chain uses TRBV6-5 and TRBJ2-5; D unresolved. Trimming stripped 0 bases from V and 5 bases from J, with 7 bases between. The CDR3 length is 13 residues. CDR1 MNHEY and CDR2 SVGAGI come from the germline V gene. CDR3 nucleotide sequence: TGTGCCAGCAGTTACTCGAGGCGGGAGACCCAGTACTTC. Residues: CASSYSRRETQYF.

The sample holds one count of this clone. The chain employs TRBV27 and TRBJ1-2; possibly TRBD1 for D (5 bases). Per the germline V gene, CDR1 is MNHEY and CDR2 is SMNVEV (reference sequence). Deletions cut 1 base from V and 4 bases from J, with 7 bases between. The CDR3 length is 13 residues. The CDR3 is CASSLYTGYGYTF. The DNA of the CDR3 is TGTGCCAGCAGTTTATACACAGGCTATGGCTACACCTTC.

The chain combines TRBV7-9 with TRBJ1-2; D may be TRBD1 (6 bases). Trimming removed 1 base at V and 0 bases at J, with 6 bases between. Germline assignment: CDR1 SEHNR and CDR2 FQNEAQ (reference sequence). The CDR3 consists of 14 residues. DNA of the CDR3: TGTGCCAGCAGCTTAGGGACAGCTAACTATGGCTACACCTTC. Its protein product is CASSLGTANYGYTF.

The chain links TRBV19 to TRBJ2-3, with 8 bases matching TRBD1. Trimming cost V 9 bases and J 4 bases; bases outside gene matches: 9. The CDR3 sequence is 14 residues long. Germline lookup yields CDR1 LNHDA and CDR2 SQIVND (reference sequence). This CDR3 reads CASRRTGSADTQYF. In nucleotides, the CDR3 is TGTGCCAGCCGACGGACAGGGTCGGCAGATACGCAGTATTTT.